Listed here are 18 T cell receptor beta chains from one sample, sequenced in a study of vaccination effects on CD4 cells after COVID-19. The antigens for these receptors are not known. Using viral peptide pools, the ViraFEST assay grew out antigen-specific CD4+ T cells prior to sequencing. On roughly day 10 of culture, CD4+ T cells were separated out. Vaccine recipients had no previous SARS-CoV-2 infection; their nucleocapsid antibodies were negative. TCRdb keeps only in-frame clones here, not all; method: immunoSEQ multiplex PCR. The repertoire holds around 23,000 clones, with 76% as singletons. This specimen consisted of CD4+ T cells from PBMCs cultured with HCoV-NL63 spike peptides, obtained before COVID-19 vaccination. Every receptor here comes from a human donor who received a COVID-19 vaccine.

The chain is built from TRBV7-8 and TRBJ2-6, with D possibly called TRBD1 or TRBD2 (5 bases each). The germline V and J ends were trimmed by 5 bases and 0 bases, with 14 bases remaining between them. Germline V gives CDR1 SGHVS, CDR2 FQNEAQ. The CDR3 runs 17 residues. The CDR3 here is CASSKGRLISGANVLTF. Here the CDR3 DNA reads TGTGCCAGCAGCAAGGGACGCTTGATCTCTGGGGCCAACGTCCTGACTTTC.

A remark on this clone: A read error may account for a junction end that differs from germline. The V gene is TRBV2, the J gene TRBJ1-2; possible D gene TRBD1, 5 bases. The germline V gene encodes CDR1 SNHLY and CDR2 FYNNEI. CDR3 length: 15 amino acids. CDR3 coding DNA: TGTACCAGCAGTGAAGCGCAGAGACAGAGCTATGGCTACACCTTC. This encodes CTSSEAQRQSYGYTF.

This clone was counted only a few times. The rearrangement joins TRBV5-6 to TRBJ2-2; the D gene is possibly TRBD2 (6 bases). CDR1 SGHDT and CDR2 YYEEEE come from the germline V gene. V shed 0 bases and J shed 6 bases, with 6 bases lying between them. This CDR3 region has 13 residues. The CDR3 DNA sequence: TGTGCCAGCAGCTTGGGCGGGGCCGGGGAGCTGTTTTTT. Its translation: CASSLGGAGELFF.

The V gene is TRBV3-1 (or the pseudogene TRBV3-2), the J gene TRBJ2-3, with 7 bases identical to TRBD2. With 4 bases clipped from V and 0 bases from J, the junction kept 10 bases outside the gene matches. The CDR3 sequence is 17 residues long. In germline, CDR1 is LGHDT, CDR2 YNNKEL (reference sequence). CDR3 sequence: CASSLGVSGASTDTQYF. CDR3 DNA: TGTGCCAGCAGCCTCGGCGTCAGCGGGGCCAGCACAGATACGCAGTATTTT.

The sample holds one count of this clone. The rearrangement joins TRBV12-3 or TRBV12-4 to TRBJ2-3; unclear D gene. The CDR3 sequence is 12 residues long. The ends were cut back, 3 bases at V and 5 bases at J, with 6 bases in the middle. CDR3 region: CASSFLIDTQYF. The CDR3 DNA follows: TGTGCCAGCAGTTTTTTGATAGATACGCAGTATTTT.

The chain combines TRBV5-1 with TRBJ1-3; the D is unclear. V was pared by 0 bases and J by 0 bases, with 10 bases between. The CDR3 sequence is 16 residues long. Germline V lookup: CDR1 SGHRS, CDR2 YFSETQ. CDR3 sequence reads: CASSLGDPLSGNTIYF. CDR3 DNA sequence: TGCGCCAGCAGCTTGGGGGATCCCCTCTCTGGAAACACCATATATTTT.

The chain links TRBV5-4 to TRBJ2-5; TRBD2 agrees at 7 bases. The CDR3 extends over 16 amino acids. Germline V CDR1 and CDR2: SGHNT, YYREEE (reference sequence). Unmatched junction bases numbered 10, after V lost 4 bases and J lost 1 base. The CDR3 loop reads CASSVHVLAIQETQYF. The CDR3 DNA is TGTGCCAGCAGCGTACATGTACTAGCGATCCAAGAGACCCAGTACTTC.

The rearrangement joins TRBV19 to TRBJ1-1, with 10 bases identical to TRBD1. This CDR3 spans 13 amino acids. V lost 4 bases to trimming and J lost 6 bases; unmatched junction nucleotides: 2. Per germline, CDR1 LNHDA and CDR2 SQIVND (reference sequence). The DNA of the CDR3 is TGTGCCAGTAGTAGGGACAGGGGCCCTGAAGCTTTCTTT. Translated, it gives CASSRDRGPEAFF.

This clone appeared once. The V gene is TRBV18, the J gene TRBJ2-6; D remains unclear. Germline CDR1 is KGHSH and CDR2 is LQKENI. CDR3 size: 14 residues. The ends were cut back, 2 bases at V and 9 bases at J, with 11 bases in the middle. The CDR3, as DNA: TGTGCCAGCTCACCATATGGAGAGATCAACGTCCTGACTTTC. Its protein is CASSPYGEINVLTF.

This CDR3 reads CASSLLPSGGVRHNEQFF. CDR3 DNA: TGTGCCAGCAGTCTGTTGCCTAGCGGGGGGGTTAGACACAATGAGCAGTTCTTC. The chain employs TRBV7-7 and TRBJ2-1; 12 bases are a match to TRBD2. Germline CDR1 and CDR2: SSHAT and FNYEAQ (reference sequence). The CDR3 covers 18 residues. V shed 6 bases and J 5 bases; nucleotides not matched to a gene: 14.

This chain connects TRBV24-1 to TRBJ1-1, with D possibly TRBD1 on 6 matching bases. Germline loops: CDR1 KGHDR, CDR2 SFDVKD. Deletions cut 5 bases from V and 4 bases from J, with 10 bases between. The length of the CDR3 is 13 residues. The CDR3 reads CATSVKGGTEAFF. The CDR3, as DNA: TGTGCCACCAGTGTCAAGGGGGGCACTGAAGCTTTCTTT.

Here the CDR3 reads CASKEYGYTF. CDR3 coding DNA: TGTGCCAGTAAGGAGTATGGCTACACCTTC. This chain connects TRBV19 to TRBJ1-2; D gene unclear. Germline CDR1 is LNHDA and CDR2 is SQIVND (reference sequence). CDR3 length: 10 residues. V was trimmed by 7 bases and J by 5 bases, leaving 5 bases between them. The variable domain in full, completed from reference TRBV19 and TRBJ1-2, reads DGGITQSPKYLFRKEGQNVTLSCEQNLNHDAMYWYRQDPGQGLRLIYYSQIVNDFQKGDIAEGYSVSREKKESFPLTVTSAQKNPTAFYLCASKEYGYTFGSGTRLTVV.

The gene calls are TRBV30 and TRBJ1-1, with 7 bases identical to TRBD1. The CDR3 is made up of 12 amino acids. Germline trimming cut 8 bases from V and 4 bases from J; bases unmatched to any gene: 7. CDR1 is GTSNPN and CDR2 is SVGIG in the germline V gene (reference sequence). The CDR3 DNA reads TGTGCCAGCCAGGGGGGTGGCACTGAAGCTTTCTTT. This codes for CASQGGGTEAFF.

This clone was observed a handful of times. The chain couples TRBV30 to TRBJ1-6; the match to TRBD1 covers 8 bases. CDR3 length: 13 residues. The germline V gene has CDR1 GTSNPN and CDR2 SVGIG (reference sequence). J lost 11 bases, V lost 4 bases, and 7 bases had no gene match. CDR3 sequence reads: CAWNRQGRTPLHF. As DNA, the CDR3 is TGTGCCTGGAATCGACAGGGGAGGACACCCCTCCACTTT.

The genes are TRBV5-4 and TRBJ2-6; maybe TRBD1 (6 bases). This CDR3 is built from 16 residues. V gave up 0 bases and J gave up 4 bases, with 11 bases separating them. CDR1 and CDR2 from the germline V gene are SGHNT and YYREEE (reference sequence). The CDR3 protein is CASSLAQGQGANVLTF. The CDR3 nucleotides read TGTGCCAGCAGCTTGGCCCAGGGGCAAGGGGCCAACGTCCTGACTTTC.

The chain has TRBV6-6 and TRBJ1-1; TRBD1 aligns across 12 bases. The V segment lost 6 bases and the J segment 7 bases; nucleotides outside the gene matches: 15. Per the germline V gene, CDR1 is MNHNY and CDR2 is SVGAGI (reference sequence). The CDR3 loop spans 17 amino acids. In DNA form, the CDR3 reads TGTGCCAGCAGACGAGGGCCGGGACAGGGGGCGGGGGTTGAAGCTTTCTTT. Its protein is CASRRGPGQGAGVEAFF.

The V call is TRBV10-1, the J call TRBJ2-3, with 7 bases lining up with TRBD2. The V gene's germline CDR1 is WNHNN and CDR2 SYGVQD (reference sequence). The CDR3 is 15 residues long. With 2 bases clipped from V and 1 base from J, the junction kept 3 bases outside the gene matches. The CDR3 sequence: CASSEARGGTDTQYF. Here the CDR3 DNA reads TGCGCCAGCAGTGAGGCCCGGGGGGGCACAGATACGCAGTATTTT.

The chain has TRBV29-1 and TRBJ2-7; D is uncertain. Trimming took 4 bases from V and 5 from J, leaving 12 bases between them. Germline assignment: CDR1 SQVTM and CDR2 ANQGSEA. This CDR3 is 12 amino acids long. The CDR3 region is CSVVSQSNEQYF. The CDR3 DNA follows: TGCAGCGTTGTGAGTCAGTCTAACGAGCAGTACTTC.